These 28 T cell receptor beta chains originate from one sample sequenced in a study of siplizumab effects on memory and regulatory T cells. What these receptors recognize is not known. Measured with immunoSEQ multiplex PCR; TCRdb has only the in-frame clones, and not every one. Among some 9,900 clones listed, about 46% were seen once. Responder and stimulator cells in the mixed lymphocyte reaction were cultured together for more than five days at 37°C. The sample was CFSE-low (dividing) CD8+ T cells sorted from an allogeneic mixed lymphocyte reaction. The receptors here all came from a human donor in good health; the cells came from an allogeneic mixed lymphocyte reaction.

This clone was picked up a small number of times. V and J are TRBV18 and TRBJ1-2; D remains unclear. Trimming cost V 3 bases and J 2 bases, with 4 bases left between them. The CDR3 is 12 residues long. Germline-derived CDR1 and CDR2 are KGHSH and LQKENI. As DNA, the CDR3 is TGTGCCAGCTCACCGTCAAACTATGGCTACACCTTC. Its protein product is CASSPSNYGYTF.

This chain uses TRBV19 with TRBJ2-2; D unresolved. CDR1 is LNHDA, CDR2 SQIVND, per germline (reference sequence). Trimming removed 3 bases at V and 11 bases at J, with 7 bases between. The CDR3 loop spans 11 amino acids. CDR3 bases: TGTGCCAGTAGTATCGCCTCAGAGCTGTTTTTT. This codes for CASSIASELFF.

This clone was seen a single time. V usage is TRBV7-9 and J usage is TRBJ2-7; 13 nucleotides match TRBD2. The CDR3 is made up of 18 amino acids. The junction had 14 bases not matched to a gene; V was cut back by 5 bases and J by 4 bases. CDR1 is SEHNR, CDR2 FQNEAQ, per germline (reference sequence). CDR3 sequence: CASSPTPGTSGTKYEQYF. DNA for the CDR3: TGTGCCAGCAGCCCGACACCAGGGACTAGCGGGACAAAGTACGAGCAGTACTTC.

This clone was detected a few times. V is TRBV7-9 and J is TRBJ1-5, with D perhaps matching TRBD1 (5 bases). The V end was cut by 7 bases, the J end by 9 bases, with 16 bases between. CDR1 is SEHNR, CDR2 FQNEAQ, per germline (reference sequence). The CDR3 spans 13 residues. CDR3 sequence: CASTRDPVGPQHF. The DNA for the CDR3 is TGTGCCAGCACCCGGGACCCCGTTGGGCCCCAGCATTTT.

This clone is judged medium-sized. V is TRBV18 and J is TRBJ2-7; D is perhaps TRBD1 (5 bases). Trimming shortened V by 6 bases and J by 3 bases, and 12 bases separated the two germline ends. The germline CDR1 and CDR2 sequences are KGHSH and LQKENI. The CDR3 has 13 amino acids. In DNA form, the CDR3 reads TGTGCCAGCTCGTCAGGGATTGGCTACGAGCAGTACTTC. Its translation is CASSSGIGYEQYF.

This clone counts as medium-sized. The rearrangement uses TRBV5-1 and TRBJ2-7; 7 bases fit TRBD1. CDR3 length: 13 amino acids. Germline assignment: CDR1 SGHRS and CDR2 YFSETQ. V shed 0 bases, J shed 4 bases, and the junction held 1 base outside the gene matches. The CDR3: CASSLVTGYEQYF. The CDR3 DNA follows: TGCGCCAGCAGCTTGGTGACAGGGTACGAGCAGTACTTC.

This clone was recorded a few times. This chain links TRBV27 with TRBJ1-4; D may be TRBD1 (5 bases). This CDR3 contains 15 residues. From germline, CDR1 is MNHEY and CDR2 SMNVEV (reference sequence). V shed 3 bases and J shed 7 bases, with 15 bases lying between them. CDR3 DNA: TGTGCCAGCAGTTTCTTGGGGGAGGAGGGTGAAAAACTGTTTTTT. This gives the protein CASSFLGEEGEKLFF.

The chain combines TRBV6-5 with TRBJ1-1; D is perhaps TRBD1 (5 bases). CDR3 size: 14 residues. CDR1 and CDR2 (germline): MNHEY, SVGAGI. The V gene lost 7 bases and the J gene lost 10 bases, with 22 bases spanning the gap. The CDR3 sequence is CASTDKPGPKTAFF. CDR3 DNA: TGTGCCAGCACCGATAAGCCGGGACCTAAAACAGCTTTCTTT.

The CDR3 loop is CASKKWDRNTEAFF. The CDR3 DNA reads TGTGCCAGCAAAAAATGGGACAGGAACACTGAAGCTTTCTTT. The chain couples TRBV6-1 to TRBJ1-1; 7 bases are shared with TRBD1. Germline lookup yields CDR1 MNHNS and CDR2 SASEGT. The CDR3 consists of 14 residues. V gave up 7 bases and J gave up 1 base; unmatched junction bases: 6.

About this clone: The junction departs from germline at one end; a sequencing error may be responsible. The chain links TRBV5-4 to TRBJ2-7; tentatively, D is TRBD2 (5 bases). The germline gives CDR1 SGHNT, CDR2 YYREEE (reference sequence). The CDR3 covers 15 residues. The CDR3 nucleotides read TGCGCCAGCAGCCAAGATGTCAGCGGCAGTGGCGAGCAGTACTTC. This codes for CASSQDVSGSGEQYF.

The chain carries TRBV7-2 and TRBJ1-1, with a possible D match to TRBD1 (5 bases). Germline V lookup: CDR1 SGHTA, CDR2 FQGNSA. V was trimmed by 0 bases and J by 1 base, leaving 12 bases between them. CDR3 length: 16 amino acids. The CDR3 nucleotides read TGTGCCAGCAGCTTAGCGGCGTTCGGGGGGAACACTGAAGCTTTCTTT. Protein: CASSLAAFGGNTEAFF.

This sequence joins TRBV7-2 and TRBJ2-7, with D possibly being TRBD1 (6 bases). Per germline, CDR1 SGHTA and CDR2 FQGNSA. Trimming stripped 6 bases from V and 0 bases from J, with 12 bases between. This CDR3 spans 14 amino acids. The CDR3 protein is CASSYRDTSYEQYF. CDR3 in DNA: TGTGCCAGCAGTTACCGGGACACCTCCTACGAGCAGTACTTC.

The chain recombines TRBV19 with TRBJ1-2; no firm D call. The CDR3 covers 18 residues. V lost 8 bases, J lost 0 bases, and 25 bases lay in between. The germline CDR1 and CDR2 sequences are LNHDA and SQIVND (reference sequence). The CDR3 is CASSSTRWLGGANYGYTF. The CDR3 nucleotides read TGTGCCAGTTCCTCGACGAGGTGGTTGGGAGGTGCTAACTATGGCTACACCTTC.

This clone showed up just a few times. The chain couples TRBV7-9 to TRBJ2-5; the match to TRBD2 covers 9 bases. The germline V gene encodes CDR1 SEHNR and CDR2 FQNEAQ (reference sequence). The CDR3 spans 15 residues. Trimming removed 3 bases from V and 1 base from J; junction bases left unmatched: 3. CDR3 loop: CASSLRGGLQETQYF. DNA for the CDR3: TGTGCCAGCAGCTTGCGGGGGGGCCTCCAAGAGACCCAGTACTTC.

This clone was observed a few times. V is TRBV10-3 and J is TRBJ2-3; 11 bases are shared with TRBD2. Per the germline V gene, CDR1 is ENHRY and CDR2 is SYGVKD. This CDR3 is 16 amino acids long. Trimming at V came to 2 bases and at J to 1 base, leaving 2 bases not matched to a gene. The CDR3 reads CAISEPGLAGTDTQYF. The CDR3 coding sequence is TGTGCCATCAGTGAGCCGGGACTAGCGGGCACAGATACGCAGTATTTT.

The table lists this clone with many counts. The CDR3, as DNA: TGCGCCAGCAGGCGGGACAGCTCCTACGAGCAGTACTTC. Its protein product is CASRRDSSYEQYF. The chain carries TRBV5-1 and TRBJ2-7; tentatively, D is TRBD1 (7 bases). The length of the CDR3 is 13 residues. V gave up 5 bases and J gave up 0 bases, with 9 bases separating them. Germline V gene lookup returns CDR1 SGHRS and CDR2 YFSETQ. Together with reference TRBV5-1 and TRBJ2-7, the CDR3 gives the full variable domain: KAGVTQTPRYLIKTRGQQVTLSCSPISGHRSVSWYQQTPGQGLQFLFEYFSETQRNKGNFPGRFSGRQFSNSRSEMNVSTLELGDSALYLCASRRDSSYEQYFGPGTRLTVT.

This clone is labeled as medium-sized. The rearrangement links TRBV9 to TRBJ2-2, with 7 bases matching TRBD1. The CDR3 sequence is 15 residues long. Germline V gene data show CDR1 as SGDLS and CDR2 as YYNGEE. Trimming removed 2 bases from V and 5 bases from J; junction bases left unmatched: 6. CDR3 sequence (DNA): TGTGCCAGCAGCGTCTTCTCGACAGGGACCGGGGAGCTGTTTTTT. Its protein is CASSVFSTGTGELFF.

This clone was counted a few times. The CDR3 nucleotides read TGTGCCAGTAGTATCACTGGAAACACCATATATTTT. Translating it yields CASSITGNTIYF. This chain joins TRBV19 and TRBJ1-3; D is ambiguous. This CDR3 has 12 amino acids. Trimming pared 3 bases from V and 2 bases from J, leaving 2 bases between. Germline V gene data show CDR1 as LNHDA and CDR2 as SQIVND (reference sequence).

The chain employs TRBV6-6 and TRBJ1-1; possible D gene TRBD1, 5 bases. The germline gives CDR1 MNHNY, CDR2 SVGAGI (reference sequence). The length of the CDR3 is 13 residues. With 6 bases removed from V and 4 bases from J, the gap between germline ends came to 12 bases. CDR3 amino acids: CASRPRGSTEAFF. CDR3 coding DNA: TGTGCCAGCAGGCCTCGGGGGAGCACTGAAGCTTTCTTT.

This chain links TRBV4-1 with TRBJ1-1; possibly TRBD1 for D (6 bases). Germline lookup yields CDR1 MGHRA and CDR2 YSYEKL. Trimming left V 6 bases short and J 5 bases short, with 22 bases between. The length of the CDR3 is 16 residues. The CDR3 DNA sequence: TGCGCCAGCAGTCAGGGTCGGCGGGGGGCTTGGACTGAAGCTTTCTTT. It is translated as CASSQGRRGAWTEAFF.

By sample share, this clone is medium-sized (0.01 to 0.1%). The genes are TRBV16 and TRBJ1-5; D gene uncertain. V was shortened by 1 base and J by 10 bases, with 17 bases between the two germline ends. The CDR3 has 15 residues. The germline V gene has CDR1 KGHSY and CDR2 FQNENV. The DNA for the CDR3 is TGTGCCAGCAGCCAATACGGCAGTACCGTGGGACCCCAGCATTTT. Encoded protein: CASSQYGSTVGPQHF.

The V call is TRBV13, the J call TRBJ2-3, with TRBD2 identical over 12 bases. Germline V gene data show CDR1 as PRHDT and CDR2 as FYEKMQ (reference sequence). The V segment lost 5 bases and the J segment 2 bases; nucleotides outside the gene matches: 8. CDR3 length: 17 amino acids. CDR3 in DNA: TGTGCCAGCAGCCACGAAGGACTAGCGGGGCCCACAGATACGCAGTATTTT. It encodes CASSHEGLAGPTDTQYF.

In its sample, this clone ranks as medium-sized. DNA for the CDR3: TGTGCCAGCAGTTTCGGGGGAGCCTACGAGCAGTACTTC. It yields the protein CASSFGGAYEQYF. This chain connects TRBV6-5 to TRBJ2-7, with a tentative D call TRBD2 (6 bases). V gave up 4 bases and J gave up 2 bases, with 9 bases separating them. CDR3 length: 13 amino acids. The germline CDR1 and CDR2 sequences are MNHEY and SVGAGI.

The CDR3 loop is CASRLDGTAWAGPGLFF. For the CDR3, the DNA is TGTGCCAGCAGGCTTGATGGTACCGCCTGGGCCGGGCCGGGGCTGTTTTTT. The V gene is TRBV7-9, the J gene TRBJ2-2; no reliable D call. CDR1 and CDR2 from the germline V gene are SEHNR and FQNEAQ (reference sequence). V dropped 6 bases and J dropped 13 bases, with 30 bases sitting between them. The CDR3 covers 17 residues.

This chain joins TRBV7-9 and TRBJ2-1; 14 positions agree with TRBD2. The trim removed 4 bases at V and 7 bases at J, leaving 3 bases unmatched. Germline assignment: CDR1 SEHNR and CDR2 FQNEAQ (reference sequence). The CDR3 is made up of 15 amino acids. In nucleotides, the CDR3 is TGTGCCAGCAGCTCGGGACTAGCGGGGGTTAATGAGCAGTTCTTC. Residues: CASSSGLAGVNEQFF.

The rearrangement links TRBV28 to TRBJ2-5; D perhaps matches TRBD1 (5 bases). Per germline, CDR1 MDHEN and CDR2 SYDVKM. Trimming took off 11 bases at V and 12 bases at J, with 25 bases between the two ends. The CDR3 loop spans 13 amino acids. The CDR3 is CAASTAYFPLEYF. The DNA of the CDR3 is TGTGCCGCCTCGACAGCCTACTTTCCCCTGGAGTACTTC.

This clone is deemed medium-sized. The rearrangement joins TRBV13 to TRBJ2-7; 11 bases are a match to TRBD1. The ends lost 5 bases at V and 3 bases at J; junction bases unmatched: 3. Germline CDR1 is PRHDT and CDR2 is FYEKMQ (reference sequence). The CDR3 contains 14 residues. For the CDR3, the DNA is TGTGCCAGCAGCCCTGGGACAGGGGGCTACGAGCAGTACTTC. Protein sequence: CASSPGTGGYEQYF.

The chain uses TRBV6-5 and TRBJ2-2; D assignment may be TRBD1 or TRBD2 (5 bases each). The CDR3 is 15 amino acids. Trimming cost V 7 bases and J 5 bases, with 17 bases left between them. The germline gives CDR1 MNHEY, CDR2 SVGAGI. CDR3 nucleotides: TGTGCCAGCATCCCGCCGACGGGGCCAACCGGGGAGCTGTTTTTT. It codes for CASIPPTGPTGELFF.